These 20 T cell receptor beta chains came from one sample sequenced in a study of shared clonotypes between healthy human individuals. The protocol was immunoSEQ multiplex PCR, while the TCRdb copy is restricted to in-frame clones and leaves out a portion. The repertoire holds some 2,500,000 clones, 80% to 95% seen once, with about 0.39% in the top ten. The specimen was naive CD4+ T cells from PBMCs. Subset meaning: CD45RA+ positively selected. These receptors were obtained from a young man in good health. Some clones in this sample may be carry-over from other donors' samples.

The gene calls are TRBV9 and TRBJ2-2; no definite D call. The CDR3 runs 16 residues. CDR1 and CDR2 (germline): SGDLS, YYNGEE. The germline V and J ends were trimmed by 1 base and 0 bases, with 10 bases remaining between them. The CDR3 DNA is TGTGCCAGCAGCGTATTACCTGGGGCGAACACCGGGGAGCTGTTTTTT. Translating it yields CASSVLPGANTGELFF.

This chain connects TRBV12-1 to TRBJ1-2. TRBV12-1 constitutes a pseudogene. This CDR3 is 15 amino acids long. CDR3 sequence reads: CASRHPGLPNYGYTF. In DNA form, the CDR3 reads TGTGCCAGCAGACACCCAGGACTCCCTAACTATGGCTACACCTTC.

The J gene is TRBJ1-2, the V gene TRBV18; weak D call: TRBD1 (6 bases). Germline CDR1 and CDR2: KGHSH and LQKENI. Trimming took off 2 bases at V and 6 bases at J, with 13 bases between the two ends. The CDR3 runs 14 residues. CDR3 amino acids: CASSPNREAHGYTF. DNA of the CDR3: TGTGCCAGCTCACCAAACAGGGAGGCTCATGGCTACACCTTC.

V and J are TRBV7-2 and TRBJ1-1, with D possibly TRBD1 on 5 matching bases. This CDR3 region has 14 residues. Germline CDR1 SGHTA, CDR2 FQGNSA. V dropped 7 bases and J dropped 1 base, with 13 bases sitting between them. The DNA of the CDR3 is TGTGCCAGCAAGACGGGACCTCCGAACACTGAAGCTTTCTTT. It translates to CASKTGPPNTEAFF.

In nucleotides, the CDR3 is TGTGCCAGCAGTGAATTAGCGGGTATGAACACTGAAGCTTTCTTT. Amino acid sequence: CASSELAGMNTEAFF. V and J are TRBV6-1 and TRBJ1-1; D unresolved. V lost 2 bases and J lost 0, with 10 bases in between. CDR1 and CDR2 from the germline V gene are MNHNS and SASEGT. The CDR3 loop spans 15 amino acids.

About this clone itself: A much larger clone differs by one base, so this may be a read error. The chain has TRBV7-9 and TRBJ2-3; D is undetermined. Deletions cut 3 bases from V and 4 bases from J, with 5 bases between. This CDR3 has 12 amino acids. Per germline, CDR1 SEHNR and CDR2 FQNEAQ (reference sequence). This CDR3 reads CASSFVADTQYF. CDR3 in DNA: TGTGCCAGCAGCTTCGTGGCAGATACGCAGTATTTT.

V gene TRBV21-1 combines with J gene TRBJ2-6. TRBV21-1 is reported as a pseudogene. The CDR3 extends over 19 amino acids. Here the CDR3 reads CASSLRGEGFSSGANVLTF. The DNA of the CDR3 is TGTGCCAGCAGCCTACGAGGTGAGGGGTTTTCCTCCGGGGCCAACGTCCTGACTTTC.

The rearrangement links TRBV4-1 to TRBJ2-7, with 8 bases that match TRBD2. From germline, CDR1 is MGHRA and CDR2 YSYEKL. The CDR3 loop spans 16 amino acids. J lost 5 bases, V lost 5 bases, and 14 bases had no gene match. CDR3 DNA sequence: TGCGCCAGCAGCAACCCGGGCACTAGCGGTATTCACGAGCAGTACTTC. Residues: CASSNPGTSGIHEQYF.

V is TRBV10-2 and J is TRBJ2-1; D is undetermined. The V gene's germline CDR1 is WSHSY and CDR2 SAAADI. The CDR3 consists of 15 residues. With 0 bases removed from V and 0 bases from J, the gap between germline ends came to 6 bases. CDR3: CASSESRSSYNEQFF. CDR3 DNA sequence: TGCGCCAGCAGTGAGTCAAGAAGCTCCTACAATGAGCAGTTCTTC.

V usage is TRBV10-3 and J usage is TRBJ1-5; D unresolved. From germline, CDR1 is ENHRY and CDR2 SYGVKD. The CDR3 runs 16 residues. With 2 bases removed from V and 5 bases from J, the gap between germline ends came to 16 bases. The CDR3 reads CAISEQKKGFDQPQHF. CDR3 nucleotides: TGTGCCATCAGTGAGCAAAAGAAGGGATTTGATCAGCCCCAGCATTTT.

A remark on this clone: The sample carries other DNA sequences with the same CDR3. The V call is TRBV27, the J call TRBJ1-1; D is ambiguous. The germline V and J ends were trimmed by 8 bases and 1 base, with 17 bases remaining between them. This CDR3 spans 15 amino acids. The germline V gene has CDR1 MNHEY and CDR2 SMNVEV (reference sequence). The CDR3 nucleotides read TGTGCCAGCCGCCCCTGGGATGGCAGGAACACTGAAGCTTTCTTT. Its protein is CASRPWDGRNTEAFF.

J is TRBJ1-4 and V is TRBV5-1; D call uncertain. Germline V gene data show CDR1 as SGHRS and CDR2 as YFSETQ. Deletions cut 1 base from V and 5 bases from J, with 12 bases between. The CDR3 extends over 15 amino acids. CDR3 DNA sequence: TGCGCCAGCAGCTTGATGATGCCCAGAAATGAAAAACTGTTTTTT. This codes for CASSLMMPRNEKLFF.

The chain recombines TRBV7-6 with TRBJ1-3; D remains ambiguous. V lost 4 bases and J 2 bases, leaving 12 bases between the germline ends. The CDR3 is 15 amino acids. Germline V gene lookup returns CDR1 SGHVS and CDR2 FNYEAQ. The DNA of the CDR3 is TGTGCCAGCAGCTCACCCCCCCGTGCTGGAAACACCATATATTTT. This encodes CASSSPPRAGNTIYF.

This clone was recorded many times. The chain links TRBV4-2 to TRBJ2-5, with D possibly TRBD2 on 6 matching bases. This CDR3 region has 14 residues. Trimming left V 1 base short and J 2 bases short, with 8 bases between. From germline, CDR1 is LGHNA and CDR2 YNFKEQ. In nucleotides, the CDR3 is TGTGCCAGCAGCCAAGTGGGACTGCAAGAGACCCAGTACTTC. Protein sequence: CASSQVGLQETQYF.

This chain uses TRBV2 with TRBJ2-6; the D is unclear. CDR1 is SNHLY, CDR2 FYNNEI, per germline. V lost 2 bases to trimming and J lost 3 bases, with 11 bases between them. The CDR3 has 16 residues. The CDR3 coding sequence is TGTGCCAGCAGTGAATTGTCGGCGCTTGGGGCCAACGTCCTGACTTTC. This sequence encodes CASSELSALGANVLTF.

Turning to this clone: This CDR3 is also generated by other DNA sequences in the sample. This chain joins TRBV29-1 and TRBJ1-1, with D hard to call. V gave up 4 bases and J gave up 2 bases, with 8 bases separating them. CDR1 is SQVTM, CDR2 ANQGSEA, per germline. The CDR3 spans 12 residues. For the CDR3, the DNA is TGCAGCGTTGCACGTCTTAACACTGAAGCTTTCTTT. This sequence encodes CSVARLNTEAFF.

The rearrangement links TRBV5-1 to TRBJ2-3; perhaps TRBD1 as D (5 bases). The germline V gene has CDR1 SGHRS and CDR2 YFSETQ. This CDR3 is built from 14 residues. V was pared by 7 bases and J by 0 bases, with 12 bases between. Here the CDR3 reads CASQGAGSTDTQYF. The CDR3 bases are TGCGCCAGCCAAGGGGCAGGGAGCACAGATACGCAGTATTTT. The whole variable domain, filled in from reference TRBV5-1 and TRBJ2-3, reads KAGVTQTPRYLIKTRGQQVTLSCSPISGHRSVSWYQQTPGQGLQFLFEYFSETQRNKGNFPGRFSGRQFSNSRSEMNVSTLELGDSALYLCASQGAGSTDTQYFGPGTRLTVL.

The V gene is TRBV5-5, the J gene TRBJ1-5; possibly TRBD1 for D (6 bases). Trimming pared 2 bases from V and 3 bases from J, leaving 9 bases between. This CDR3 is built from 14 residues. CDR1 and CDR2 (germline): SGHKS, YYEKEE (reference sequence). CDR3 protein: CASSLGGNNQPQHF. CDR3 nucleotide sequence: TGTGCCAGCAGCTTAGGGGGGAACAATCAGCCCCAGCATTTT.

The J gene is TRBJ2-1, the V gene TRBV11-2; TRBD2 matches 13 bases. Looked up from germline, CDR1 is SGHAT and CDR2 is FQNNGV. The CDR3 spans 14 residues. With 8 bases clipped from V and 6 bases from J, the junction kept 4 bases outside the gene matches. The DNA for the CDR3 is TGTGCCAGCGGCTGGACTAGCGGGAGCAATGAGCAGTTCTTC. This sequence encodes CASGWTSGSNEQFF. The full variable domain, rest sourced from reference TRBV11-2 and TRBJ2-1, is EAGVAQSPRYKIIEKRQSVAFWCNPISGHATLYWYQQILGQGPKLLIQFQNNGVVDDSQLPKDRFSAERLKGVDSTLKIQPAKLEDSAVYLCASGWTSGSNEQFFGPGTRLTVL.

The CDR3 DNA is TGTGCCAGCAGCGTAGCGGGCAGGGGGACTGGAAACACCATATATTTT. Its protein product is CASSVAGRGTGNTIYF. The V and J genes are TRBV9 and TRBJ1-3; 7 nucleotides align to TRBD1. Per the germline V gene, CDR1 is SGDLS and CDR2 is YYNGEE. The CDR3 totals 16 residues. After removal of 0 bases from V and 2 bases from J, the junction contained 5 bases not matched to a gene.